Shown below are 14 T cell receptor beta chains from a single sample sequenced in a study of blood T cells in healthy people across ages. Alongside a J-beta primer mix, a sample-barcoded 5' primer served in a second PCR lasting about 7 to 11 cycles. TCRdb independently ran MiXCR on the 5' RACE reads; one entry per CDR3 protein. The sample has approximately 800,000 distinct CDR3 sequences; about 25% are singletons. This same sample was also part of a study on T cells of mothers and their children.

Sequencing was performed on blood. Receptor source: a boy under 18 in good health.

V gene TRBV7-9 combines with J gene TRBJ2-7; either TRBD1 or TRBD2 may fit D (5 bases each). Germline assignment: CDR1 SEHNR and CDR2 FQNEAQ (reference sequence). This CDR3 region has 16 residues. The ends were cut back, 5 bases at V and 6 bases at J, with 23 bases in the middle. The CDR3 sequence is CASSPGTFSLTSEQYF. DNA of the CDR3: TGTGCCAGCAGCCCCGGGACGTTTAGCCTTACGAGCGAGCAGTACTTC.

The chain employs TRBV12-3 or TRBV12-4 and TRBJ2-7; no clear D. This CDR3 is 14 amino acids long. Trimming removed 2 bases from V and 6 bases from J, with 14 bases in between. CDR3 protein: CASSLIPKRGEQYF. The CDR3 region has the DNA TGTGCCAGCAGTTTAATTCCGAAAAGAGGCGAGCAGTACTTC.

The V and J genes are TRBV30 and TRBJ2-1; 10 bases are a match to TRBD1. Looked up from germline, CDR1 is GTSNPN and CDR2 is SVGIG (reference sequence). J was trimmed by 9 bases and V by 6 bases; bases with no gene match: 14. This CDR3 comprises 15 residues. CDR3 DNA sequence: TGTGCCTGCCCCCGACCGGACAGGGGGATTTTTGAGCAGTTCTTC. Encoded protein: CACPRPDRGIFEQFF.

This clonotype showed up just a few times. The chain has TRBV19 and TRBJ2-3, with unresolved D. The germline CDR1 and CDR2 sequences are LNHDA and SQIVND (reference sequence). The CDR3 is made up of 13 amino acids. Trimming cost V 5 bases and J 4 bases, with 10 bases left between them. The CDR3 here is CASSPMGADTQYF. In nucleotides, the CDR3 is TGTGCCAGTAGTCCCATGGGCGCAGATACGCAGTATTTT.

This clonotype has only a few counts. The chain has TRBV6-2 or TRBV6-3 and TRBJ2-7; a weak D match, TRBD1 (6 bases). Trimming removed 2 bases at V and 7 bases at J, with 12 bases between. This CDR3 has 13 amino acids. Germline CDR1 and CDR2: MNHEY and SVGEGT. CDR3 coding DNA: TGTGCCAGCAGTTACCGCGGACAGAATGAGCAGTACTTC. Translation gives CASSYRGQNEQYF.

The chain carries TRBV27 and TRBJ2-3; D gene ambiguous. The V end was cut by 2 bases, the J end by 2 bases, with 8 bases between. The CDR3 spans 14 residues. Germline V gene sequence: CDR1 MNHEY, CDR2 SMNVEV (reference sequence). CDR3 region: CASSLGVHTDTQYF. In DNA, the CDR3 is TGTGCCAGCAGTTTAGGGGTACACACAGATACGCAGTATTTT.

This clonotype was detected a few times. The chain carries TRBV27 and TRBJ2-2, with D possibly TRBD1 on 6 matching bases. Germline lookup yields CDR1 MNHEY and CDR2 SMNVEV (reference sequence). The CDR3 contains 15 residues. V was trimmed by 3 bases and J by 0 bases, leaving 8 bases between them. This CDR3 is CASSLWDTNTGELFF. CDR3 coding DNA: TGTGCCAGCAGTTTGTGGGACACGAACACCGGGGAGCTGTTTTTT.

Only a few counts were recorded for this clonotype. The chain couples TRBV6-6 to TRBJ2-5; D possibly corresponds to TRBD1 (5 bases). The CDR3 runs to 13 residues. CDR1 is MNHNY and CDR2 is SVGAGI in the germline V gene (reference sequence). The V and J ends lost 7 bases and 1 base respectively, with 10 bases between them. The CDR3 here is CASTSDSQETQYF. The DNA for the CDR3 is TGTGCCAGCACGAGCGACAGCCAAGAGACCCAGTACTTC.

CDR3 amino acids: CATSSPFDERGKSSGFF. The CDR3, as DNA: TGTGCCACCAGCAGTCCCTTCGACGAGCGCGGTAAGAGCTCCGGGTTCTTC. The chain carries TRBV15 and TRBJ2-1, with no clear D. V lost 3 bases and J 15 bases, leaving 30 bases between the germline ends. The CDR3 length is 17 residues. Germline V CDR1 and CDR2: LNHNV, YYDKDF (reference sequence).

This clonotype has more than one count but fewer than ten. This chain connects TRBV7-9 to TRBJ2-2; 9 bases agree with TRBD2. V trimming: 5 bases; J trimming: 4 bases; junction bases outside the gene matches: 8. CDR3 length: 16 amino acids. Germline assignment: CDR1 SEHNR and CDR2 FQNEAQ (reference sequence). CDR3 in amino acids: CASSPPGLAPTGELFF. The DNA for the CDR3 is TGTGCCAGCAGCCCTCCGGGACTAGCCCCCACCGGGGAGCTGTTTTTT.

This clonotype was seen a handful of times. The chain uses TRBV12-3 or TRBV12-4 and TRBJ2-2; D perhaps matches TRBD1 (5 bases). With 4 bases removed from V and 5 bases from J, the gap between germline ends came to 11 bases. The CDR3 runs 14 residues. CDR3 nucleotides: TGTGCCAGCAGTTCCGACAGCTCTACCGGGGAGCTGTTTTTT. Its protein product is CASSSDSSTGELFF.

CDR3 sequence: CASSFGQLPTPGNEKLFF. The CDR3 DNA reads as TGTGCCAGCAGCTTCGGACAGCTCCCCACTCCGGGTAATGAAAAACTGTTTTTT. The chain carries TRBV5-5 and TRBJ1-4; TRBD1 might be the D (6 bases). The V end was cut by 2 bases, the J end by 4 bases, with 21 bases between. CDR1 and CDR2 from the germline V gene are SGHKS and YYEKEE (reference sequence). CDR3 size: 18 residues.

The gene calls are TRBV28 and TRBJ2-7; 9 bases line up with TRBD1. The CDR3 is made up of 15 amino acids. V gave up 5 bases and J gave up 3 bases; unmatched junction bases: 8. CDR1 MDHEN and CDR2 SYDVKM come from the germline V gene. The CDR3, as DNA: TGTGCCAGCAGTCCGGGACAGGGCCCTTTCTACGAGCAGTACTTC. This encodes CASSPGQGPFYEQYF. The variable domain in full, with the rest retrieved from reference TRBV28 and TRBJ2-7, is DVKVTQSSRYLVKRTGEKVFLECVQDMDHENMFWYRQDPGLGLRLIYFSYDVKMKEKGDIPEGYSVSREKKERFSLILESASTNQTSMYLCASSPGQGPFYEQYFGPGTRLTVT.

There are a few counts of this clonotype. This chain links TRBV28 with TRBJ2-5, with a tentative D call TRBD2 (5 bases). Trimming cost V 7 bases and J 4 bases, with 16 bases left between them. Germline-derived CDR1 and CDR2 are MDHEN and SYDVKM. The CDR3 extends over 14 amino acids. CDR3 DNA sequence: TGTGCCAGCATTAATGAGGGTGTTGGAGAGACCCAGTACTTC. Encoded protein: CASINEGVGETQYF.